The T cell receptor beta chain under discussion was sequenced for a study of blood T cells in healthy people across ages. Whole-study results and caveats: Both higher diversity and more naive CD4+ cells marked long-lived donors when set against aged donors. Conclusively comparing naive with antigen-experienced cells was impossible with unsorted PBMCs.

A second PCR, run for roughly 7 to 12 cycles, used a sample-barcoded 5' primer plus a J-beta primer mix. With 12 random nucleotides, a template-switch adaptor tagged each individual cDNA molecule. TCRdb re-analysed the 5' RACE reads in MiXCR, keeping a single row per CDR3 protein. The table shows 700,000 to 950,000 distinct CDR3 sequences, with roughly 45% occurring only once. The germline V gene encodes CDR1 MGHRA and CDR2 YSYEKL. The CDR3 covers 14 residues. V lost 0 bases, J lost 2 bases, and 4 bases lay in between. For this clonotype: Its antigen is still unknown.

Sequencing input: blood. This receptor was taken from a woman aged 55-70 years in good health. The J gene is TRBJ2-2, the V gene TRBV4-1; D is unclear. In nucleotides, the CDR3 is TGCGCCAGCAGCCAAGATCCAAACACCGGGGAGCTGTTTTTT. As protein: CASSQDPNTGELFF.